What follows describes a single TCR beta chain. Generated by immunoSEQ multiplex PCR, the TCRdb table keeps only in-frame clones and is missing some. Of around 1,900,000 clones in the sample, around 93% are singletons; the top ten hold less than 2%. The sample belongs to a study of shared clonotypes between healthy human individuals. Terminally differentiated effector memory CD45RA+ cells were excluded from the naive CD8 cells, which were CD45RO-negative and positively selected for CCR7. The CDR3 spans 14 residues. The ends lost 4 bases at V and 9 bases at J; junction bases unmatched: 12. The germline CDR1 and CDR2 sequences are MGHDK and SYGVNS.

The sequenced material came from naive CD8+ T cells from PBMCs. This sequence originates from a man younger than 35 in good health. Some clones in this sample may be carry-over from other donors' samples. V gene TRBV25-1 combines with J gene TRBJ2-7; 7 bases are a match to TRBD1. The DNA of the CDR3 is TGTGCCAGCAGTGCGGGACAGCTTTCCCGGGGGCAGTACTTC. It encodes CASSAGQLSRGQYF.